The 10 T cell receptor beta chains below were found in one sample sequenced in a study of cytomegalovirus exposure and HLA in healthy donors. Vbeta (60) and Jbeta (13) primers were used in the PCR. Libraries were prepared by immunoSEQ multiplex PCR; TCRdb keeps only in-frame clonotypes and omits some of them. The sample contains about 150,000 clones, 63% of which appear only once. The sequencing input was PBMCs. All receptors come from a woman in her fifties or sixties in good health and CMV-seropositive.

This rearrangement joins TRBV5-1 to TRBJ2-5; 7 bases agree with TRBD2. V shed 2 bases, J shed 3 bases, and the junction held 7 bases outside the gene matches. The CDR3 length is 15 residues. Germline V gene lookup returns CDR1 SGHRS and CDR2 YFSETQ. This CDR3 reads CASSFNVGGEETQYF. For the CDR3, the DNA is TGCGCCAGCAGCTTTAACGTGGGGGGGGAAGAGACCCAGTACTTC.

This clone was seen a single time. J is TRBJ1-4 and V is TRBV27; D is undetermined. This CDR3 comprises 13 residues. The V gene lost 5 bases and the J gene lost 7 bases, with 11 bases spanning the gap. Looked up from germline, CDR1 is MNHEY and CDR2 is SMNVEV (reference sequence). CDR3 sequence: CASSIRTLEKLFF. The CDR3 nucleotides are TGTGCCAGCAGTATCCGGACTCTTGAAAAACTGTTTTTT.

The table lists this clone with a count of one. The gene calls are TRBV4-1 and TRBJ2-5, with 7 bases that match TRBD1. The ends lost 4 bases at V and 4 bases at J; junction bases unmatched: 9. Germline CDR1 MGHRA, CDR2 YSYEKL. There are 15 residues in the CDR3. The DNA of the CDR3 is TGCGCCAGCAGCCCAAGGGACAGTGAGGGAGAGACCCAGTACTTC. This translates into CASSPRDSEGETQYF.

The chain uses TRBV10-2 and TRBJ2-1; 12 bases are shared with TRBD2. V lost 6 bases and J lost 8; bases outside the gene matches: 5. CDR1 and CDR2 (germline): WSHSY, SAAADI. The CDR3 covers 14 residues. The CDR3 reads CASSPSGRAYEQFF. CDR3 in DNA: TGCGCCAGCAGCCCTAGCGGGAGGGCCTATGAGCAGTTCTTC.

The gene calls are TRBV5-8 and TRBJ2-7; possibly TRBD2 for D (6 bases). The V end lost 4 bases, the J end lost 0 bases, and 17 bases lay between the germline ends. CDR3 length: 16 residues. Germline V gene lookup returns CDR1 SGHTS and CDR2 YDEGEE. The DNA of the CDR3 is TGTGCCAGCAGCCGGGCCCTAACTAGCTACTCCTACGAGCAGTACTTC. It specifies CASSRALTSYSYEQYF.

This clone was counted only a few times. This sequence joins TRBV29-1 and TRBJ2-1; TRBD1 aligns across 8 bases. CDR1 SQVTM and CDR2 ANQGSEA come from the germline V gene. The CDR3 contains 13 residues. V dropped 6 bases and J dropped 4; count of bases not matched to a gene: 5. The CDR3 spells CSVAGTGYNEQFF. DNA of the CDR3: TGCAGCGTCGCCGGGACAGGATACAATGAGCAGTTCTTC.

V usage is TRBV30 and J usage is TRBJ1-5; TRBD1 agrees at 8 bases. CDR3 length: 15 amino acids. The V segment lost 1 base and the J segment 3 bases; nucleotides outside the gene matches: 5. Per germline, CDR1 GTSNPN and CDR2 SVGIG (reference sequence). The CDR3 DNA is TGTGCCTGGAGTGCGACAGGGGCGACCAATCAGCCCCAGCATTTT. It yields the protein CAWSATGATNQPQHF.

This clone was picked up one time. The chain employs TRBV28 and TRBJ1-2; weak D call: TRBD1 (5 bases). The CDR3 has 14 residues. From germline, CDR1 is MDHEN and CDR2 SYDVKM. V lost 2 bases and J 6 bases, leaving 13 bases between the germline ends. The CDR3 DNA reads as TGTGCCAGCAGTTTAATCCAGGGACTGGATGGCTACACCTTC. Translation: CASSLIQGLDGYTF.

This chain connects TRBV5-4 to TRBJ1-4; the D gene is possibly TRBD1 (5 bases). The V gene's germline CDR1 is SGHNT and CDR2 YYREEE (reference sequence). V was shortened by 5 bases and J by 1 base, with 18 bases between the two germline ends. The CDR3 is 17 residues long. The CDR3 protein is CASSRLPTERTNEKLFF. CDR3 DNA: TGTGCCAGCAGTCGTCTTCCGACAGAACGAACTAATGAAAAACTGTTTTTT.

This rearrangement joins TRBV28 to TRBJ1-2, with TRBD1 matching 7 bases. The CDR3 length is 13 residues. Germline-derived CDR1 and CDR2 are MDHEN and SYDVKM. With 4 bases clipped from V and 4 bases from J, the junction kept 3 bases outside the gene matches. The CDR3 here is CASSSDRVYGYTF. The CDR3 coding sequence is TGTGCCAGCAGTTCCGACAGGGTCTATGGCTACACCTTC.